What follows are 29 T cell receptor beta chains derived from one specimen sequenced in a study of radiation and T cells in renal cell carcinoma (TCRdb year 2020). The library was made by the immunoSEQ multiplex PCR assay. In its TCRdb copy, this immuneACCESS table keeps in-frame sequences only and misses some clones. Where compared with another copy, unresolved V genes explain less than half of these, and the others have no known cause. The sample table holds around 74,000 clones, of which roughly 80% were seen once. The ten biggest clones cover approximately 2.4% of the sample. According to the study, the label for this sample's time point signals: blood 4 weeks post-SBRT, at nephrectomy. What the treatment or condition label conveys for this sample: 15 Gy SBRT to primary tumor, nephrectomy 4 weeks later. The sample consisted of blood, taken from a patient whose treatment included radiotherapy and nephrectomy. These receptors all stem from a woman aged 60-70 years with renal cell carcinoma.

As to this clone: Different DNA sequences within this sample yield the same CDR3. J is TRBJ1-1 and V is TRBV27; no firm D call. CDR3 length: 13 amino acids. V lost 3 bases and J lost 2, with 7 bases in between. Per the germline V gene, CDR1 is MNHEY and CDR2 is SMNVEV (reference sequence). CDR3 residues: CASSFTGNTEAFF. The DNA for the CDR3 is TGTGCCAGCAGTTTCACGGGAAACACTGAAGCTTTCTTT.

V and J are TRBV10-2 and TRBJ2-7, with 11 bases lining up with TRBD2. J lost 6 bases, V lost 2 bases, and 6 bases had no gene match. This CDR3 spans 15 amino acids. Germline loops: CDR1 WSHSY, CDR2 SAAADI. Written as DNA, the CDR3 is TGCGCCAGCAGTGAGGAGGCTAGCGGGAGGCTCGAGCAGTACTTC. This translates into CASSEEASGRLEQYF.

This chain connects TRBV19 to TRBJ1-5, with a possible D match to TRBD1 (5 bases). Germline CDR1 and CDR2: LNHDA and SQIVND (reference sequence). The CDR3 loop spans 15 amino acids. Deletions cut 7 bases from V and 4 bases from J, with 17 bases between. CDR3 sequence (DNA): TGTGCCAGTACTGGGGCCGGAGGGCAGAATCAGCCCCAGCATTTT. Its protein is CASTGAGGQNQPQHF.

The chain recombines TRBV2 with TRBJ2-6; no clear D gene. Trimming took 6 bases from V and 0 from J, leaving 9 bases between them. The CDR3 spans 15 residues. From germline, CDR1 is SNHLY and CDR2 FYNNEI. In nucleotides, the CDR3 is TGTGCCAGCAGGGAGACCAACTCTGGGGCCAACGTCCTGACTTTC. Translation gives CASRETNSGANVLTF.

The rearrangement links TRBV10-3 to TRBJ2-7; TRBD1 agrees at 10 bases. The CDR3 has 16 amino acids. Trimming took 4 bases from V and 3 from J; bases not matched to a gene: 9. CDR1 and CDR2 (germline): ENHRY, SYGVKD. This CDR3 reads CAISGAPRTGGYEQYF. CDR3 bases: TGTGCCATCAGTGGAGCTCCTAGGACAGGGGGCTACGAGCAGTACTTC.

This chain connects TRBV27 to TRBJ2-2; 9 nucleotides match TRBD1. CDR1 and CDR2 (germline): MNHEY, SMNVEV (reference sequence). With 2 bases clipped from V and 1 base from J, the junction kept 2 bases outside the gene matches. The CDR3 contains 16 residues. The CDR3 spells CASSLPGQGNTGELFF. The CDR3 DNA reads TGTGCCAGCAGTTTACCGGGACAGGGGAACACCGGGGAGCTGTTTTTT.

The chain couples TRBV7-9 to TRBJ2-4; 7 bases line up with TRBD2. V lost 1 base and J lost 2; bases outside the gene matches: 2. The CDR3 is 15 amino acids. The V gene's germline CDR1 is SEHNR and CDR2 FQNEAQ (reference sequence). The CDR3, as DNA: TGTGCCAGCAGCTTAGAAGCGGGATCCAAAAACATTCAGTACTTC. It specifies CASSLEAGSKNIQYF.

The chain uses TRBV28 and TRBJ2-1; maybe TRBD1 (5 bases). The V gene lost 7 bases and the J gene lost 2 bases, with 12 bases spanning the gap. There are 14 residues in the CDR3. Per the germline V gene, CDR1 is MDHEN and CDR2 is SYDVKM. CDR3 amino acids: CASTPPTAYNEQFF. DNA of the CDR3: TGTGCCAGCACCCCGCCGACAGCCTACAATGAGCAGTTCTTC.

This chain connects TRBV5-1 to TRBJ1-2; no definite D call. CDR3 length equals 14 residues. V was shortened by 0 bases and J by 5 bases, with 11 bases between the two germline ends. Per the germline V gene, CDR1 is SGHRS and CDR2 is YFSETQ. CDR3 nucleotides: TGCGCCAGCAGCTTGGACGGTAGAGAATATGGCTACACCTTC. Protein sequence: CASSLDGREYGYTF.

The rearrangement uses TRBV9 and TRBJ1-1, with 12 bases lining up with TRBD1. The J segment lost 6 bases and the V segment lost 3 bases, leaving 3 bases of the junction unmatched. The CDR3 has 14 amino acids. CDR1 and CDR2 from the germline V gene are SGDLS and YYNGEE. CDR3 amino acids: CASSAGTGGSEAFF. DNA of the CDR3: TGTGCCAGCAGCGCCGGGACAGGGGGCTCTGAAGCTTTCTTT.

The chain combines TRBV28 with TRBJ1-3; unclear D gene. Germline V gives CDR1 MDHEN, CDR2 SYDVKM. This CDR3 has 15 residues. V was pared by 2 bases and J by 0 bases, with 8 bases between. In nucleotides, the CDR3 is TGTGCCAGCAGTTTAACGGGCAGCTCTGGAAACACCATATATTTT. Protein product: CASSLTGSSGNTIYF.

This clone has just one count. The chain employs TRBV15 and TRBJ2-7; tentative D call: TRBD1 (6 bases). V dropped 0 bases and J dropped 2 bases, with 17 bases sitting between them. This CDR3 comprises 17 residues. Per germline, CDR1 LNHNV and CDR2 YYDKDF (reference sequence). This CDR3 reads CATSREPGTPKTYEQYF. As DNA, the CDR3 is TGTGCCACCAGCAGAGAGCCTGGGACACCCAAAACCTACGAGCAGTACTTC.

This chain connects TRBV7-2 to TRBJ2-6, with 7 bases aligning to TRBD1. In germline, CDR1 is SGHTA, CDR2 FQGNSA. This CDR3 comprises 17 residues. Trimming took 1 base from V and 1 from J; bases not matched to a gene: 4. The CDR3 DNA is TGTGCCAGCAGCTTAGTAGGGGGCGCTTCTGGGGCCAACGTCCTGACTTTC. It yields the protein CASSLVGGASGANVLTF.

The CDR3 DNA is TGTGCCAGCTTACAGACCGCCAGGGACGAAAAACTGTTTTTT. Translated: CASLQTARDEKLFF. This sequence joins TRBV6-6 and TRBJ1-4; possibly TRBD1 for D (5 bases). Trimming pared 8 bases from V and 8 bases from J, leaving 18 bases between. Germline V lookup: CDR1 MNHNY, CDR2 SVGAGI (reference sequence). This CDR3 has 14 amino acids.

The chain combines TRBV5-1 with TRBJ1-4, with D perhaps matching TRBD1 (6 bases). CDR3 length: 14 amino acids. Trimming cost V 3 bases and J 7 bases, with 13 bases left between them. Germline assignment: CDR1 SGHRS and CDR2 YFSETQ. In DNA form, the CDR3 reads TGCGCCAGCAGCTGGGGGGCTGAGGGTGAAAAACTGTTTTTT. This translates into CASSWGAEGEKLFF.

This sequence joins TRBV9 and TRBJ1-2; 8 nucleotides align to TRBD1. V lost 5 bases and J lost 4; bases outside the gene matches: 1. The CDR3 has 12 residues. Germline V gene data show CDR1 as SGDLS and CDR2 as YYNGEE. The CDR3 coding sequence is TGTGCCAGCAGGACAGGGGTCTATGGCTACACCTTC. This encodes CASRTGVYGYTF.

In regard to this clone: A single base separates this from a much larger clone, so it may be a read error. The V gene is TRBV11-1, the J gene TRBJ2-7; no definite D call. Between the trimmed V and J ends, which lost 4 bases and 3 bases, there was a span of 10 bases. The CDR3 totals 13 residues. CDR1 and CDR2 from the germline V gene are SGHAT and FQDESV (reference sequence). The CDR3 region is CASSSGKFYEQYF. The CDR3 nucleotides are TGTGCCAGCAGCTCCGGAAAGTTCTACGAGCAGTACTTC.

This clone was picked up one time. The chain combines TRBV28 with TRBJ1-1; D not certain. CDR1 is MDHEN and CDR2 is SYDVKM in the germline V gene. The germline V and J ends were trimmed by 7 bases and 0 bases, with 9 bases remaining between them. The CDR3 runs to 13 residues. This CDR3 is CASIRTVNTEAFF. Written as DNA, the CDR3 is TGTGCCAGCATCAGGACTGTGAACACTGAAGCTTTCTTT.

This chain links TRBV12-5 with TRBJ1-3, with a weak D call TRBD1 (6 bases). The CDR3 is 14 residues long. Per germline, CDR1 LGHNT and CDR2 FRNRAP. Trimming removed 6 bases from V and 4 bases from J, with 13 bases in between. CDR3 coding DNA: TGTGCTAGTGGCCTAGGGGGAGGAGGAAACACCATATATTTT. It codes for CASGLGGGGNTIYF.

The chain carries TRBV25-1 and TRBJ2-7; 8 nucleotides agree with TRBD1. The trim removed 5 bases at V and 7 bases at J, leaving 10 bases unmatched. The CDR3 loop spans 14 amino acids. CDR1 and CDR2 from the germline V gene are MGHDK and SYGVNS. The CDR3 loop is CASSPMDRDGEQYF. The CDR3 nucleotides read TGTGCCAGCAGTCCCATGGACAGGGATGGGGAGCAGTACTTC.

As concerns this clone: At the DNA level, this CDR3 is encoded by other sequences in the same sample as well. The chain's CDR3 is CASSISGSGANVLTF. The CDR3 DNA reads as TGTGCCAGTAGTATAAGTGGCTCTGGGGCCAACGTCCTGACTTTC. The chain employs TRBV19 and TRBJ2-6; no firm D call. Per the germline V gene, CDR1 is LNHDA and CDR2 is SQIVND (reference sequence). The CDR3 runs to 15 residues. Trimming took 2 bases from V and 0 from J, leaving 5 bases between them.

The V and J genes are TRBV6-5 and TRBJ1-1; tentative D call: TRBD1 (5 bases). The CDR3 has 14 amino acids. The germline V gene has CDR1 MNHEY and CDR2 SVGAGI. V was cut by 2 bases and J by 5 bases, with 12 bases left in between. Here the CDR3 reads CASSYPGGATEAFF. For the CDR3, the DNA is TGTGCCAGCAGTTACCCCGGTGGGGCGACTGAAGCTTTCTTT.

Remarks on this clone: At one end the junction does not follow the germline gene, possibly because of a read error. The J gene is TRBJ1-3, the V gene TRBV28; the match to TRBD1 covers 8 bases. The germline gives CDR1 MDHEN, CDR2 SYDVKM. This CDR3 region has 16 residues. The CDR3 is CASSLWTGSSGNTIYF. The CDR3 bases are TGTGCCAGCAGCTTATGGACAGGGAGCTCTGGAAACACCATATATTTT.

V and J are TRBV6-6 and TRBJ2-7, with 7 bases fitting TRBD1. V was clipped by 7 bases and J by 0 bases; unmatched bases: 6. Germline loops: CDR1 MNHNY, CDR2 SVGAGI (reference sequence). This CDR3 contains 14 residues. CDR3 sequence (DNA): TGTGCCAGCAACCTGGACAGGTTCTCCTACGAGCAGTACTTC. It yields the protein CASNLDRFSYEQYF.

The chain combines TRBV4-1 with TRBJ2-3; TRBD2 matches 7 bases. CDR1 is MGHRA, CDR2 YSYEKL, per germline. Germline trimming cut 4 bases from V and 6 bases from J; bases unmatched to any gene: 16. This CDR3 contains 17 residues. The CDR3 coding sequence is TGCGCCAGCAGCCCCGGGGAAGGACTAGTCATAGGGGATACGCAGTATTTT. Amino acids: CASSPGEGLVIGDTQYF.

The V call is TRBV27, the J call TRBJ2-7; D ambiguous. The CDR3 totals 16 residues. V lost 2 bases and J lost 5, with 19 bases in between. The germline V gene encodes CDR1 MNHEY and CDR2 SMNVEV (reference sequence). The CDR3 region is CASSLAPVGRAHEQYF. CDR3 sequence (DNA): TGTGCCAGCAGTTTAGCCCCAGTTGGTAGGGCCCACGAGCAGTACTTC.

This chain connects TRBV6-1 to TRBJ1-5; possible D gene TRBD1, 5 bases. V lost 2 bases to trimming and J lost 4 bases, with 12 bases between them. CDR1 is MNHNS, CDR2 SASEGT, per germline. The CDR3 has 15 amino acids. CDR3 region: CASSEPGWGNQPQHF. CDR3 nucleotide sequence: TGTGCCAGCAGTGAACCGGGCTGGGGGAATCAGCCCCAGCATTTT.

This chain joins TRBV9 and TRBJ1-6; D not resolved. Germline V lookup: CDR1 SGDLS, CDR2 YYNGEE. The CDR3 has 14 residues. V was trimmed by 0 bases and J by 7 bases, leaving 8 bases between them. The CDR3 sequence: CASSVGQRNSPLHF. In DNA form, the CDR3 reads TGTGCCAGCAGCGTAGGCCAGCGCAATTCACCCCTCCACTTT. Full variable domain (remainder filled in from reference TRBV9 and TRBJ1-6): DSGVTQTPKHLITATGQRVTLRCSPRSGDLSVYWYQQSLDQGLQFLIQYYNGEERAKGNILERFSAQQFPDLHSELNLSSLELGDSALYFCASSVGQRNSPLHFGNGTRLTVT.

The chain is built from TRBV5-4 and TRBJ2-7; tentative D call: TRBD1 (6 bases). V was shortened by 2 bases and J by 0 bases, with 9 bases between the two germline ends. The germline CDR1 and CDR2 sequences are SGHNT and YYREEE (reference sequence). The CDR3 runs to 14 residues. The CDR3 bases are TGTGCCAGCAGCTTTTCAGGGGTCTCCTACGAGCAGTACTTC. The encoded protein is CASSFSGVSYEQYF.